Shown below are 26 T cell receptor beta chains from a single sample sequenced in a study of neurological immune-mediated disorders. Time point denoted: technical triplicate 1. MiXCR, run by TCRdb on the 5' RACE reads, gives a single entry per CDR3 protein. The sample carries fewer than 30,000 distinct CDR3 sequences, under 15% recorded once. Sequencing was performed on CD4+ T cells from blood. The receptors here all came from a female donor with HTLV-1-associated myelopathy (HAM/TSP).

This clonotype has only one observation. Compared with germline, one end of the junction differs, possibly owing to a read error. DNA for the CDR3: TGTGTCAGCAGCTACAGGGAAGGGTGCCTTGAGACCCAGTACTTC. It translates to CVSSYREGCLETQYF. The genes are TRBV2 and TRBJ2-5, with TRBD1 as a possible D gene (6 bases). Germline CDR1 SNHLY, CDR2 FYNNEI. This CDR3 has 15 amino acids. The variable domain in full, completed from reference TRBV2 and TRBJ2-5, reads EPEVTQTPSHQVTQMGQEVILRCVPISNHLYFYWYRQILGQKVEFLVSFYNNEISEKSEIFDDQFSVERPDGSNFTLKIRSTKLEDSAMYFCVSSYREGCLETQYFGPGTRLLVL.

This clonotype qualifies as medium-sized. The chain couples TRBV20-1 to TRBJ1-2; unclear D gene. CDR1 DFQATT and CDR2 SNEGSKA come from the germline V gene (reference sequence). This CDR3 has 14 amino acids. The V and J ends lost 3 bases and 7 bases respectively, with 18 bases between them. CDR3 residues: CSARSTDGVRGYTF. In nucleotides, the CDR3 is TGCAGTGCTAGGTCTACAGATGGCGTTCGTGGCTACACCTTC.

This clonotype has a count of ten or more. The V and J genes are TRBV7-9 and TRBJ2-5, with 9 nucleotides matching TRBD2. The CDR3 totals 16 residues. Germline CDR1 is SEHNR and CDR2 is FQNEAQ (reference sequence). The V segment lost 1 base and the J segment 2 bases; nucleotides outside the gene matches: 5. The DNA for the CDR3 is TGTGCCAGCAGCTTAGGGGCGGGAGGGACGCAAGAGACCCAGTACTTC. Translating it yields CASSLGAGGTQETQYF.

At least ten counts were recorded for this clonotype. The gene calls are TRBV20-1 and TRBJ1-1, with TRBD1 as a possible D gene (6 bases). V was pared by 0 bases and J by 2 bases, with 10 bases between. Germline CDR1 and CDR2: DFQATT and SNEGSKA (reference sequence). This CDR3 is 14 amino acids long. The CDR3 DNA follows: TGCAGTGCTAGAGATCCGACAGGTAACACTGAAGCTTTCTTT. Its translation: CSARDPTGNTEAFF.

At least ten counts were recorded for this clonotype. The chain employs TRBV7-9 and TRBJ2-2; D not certain. With 5 bases removed from V and 2 bases from J, the gap between germline ends came to 9 bases. CDR1 is SEHNR, CDR2 FQNEAQ, per germline (reference sequence). This CDR3 is 14 amino acids long. The DNA for the CDR3 is TGTGCCAGCAGCCACCGAGCCAACACCGGGGAGCTGTTTTTT. Its protein is CASSHRANTGELFF.

This clonotype showed up many times. The chain uses TRBV18 and TRBJ2-1, with D hard to call. CDR1 is KGHSH and CDR2 is LQKENI in the germline V gene. The CDR3 has 16 residues. The germline V and J ends were trimmed by 6 bases and 0 bases, with 15 bases remaining between them. CDR3 amino acids: CASSPRSLSSYNEQFF. The CDR3 nucleotides are TGTGCCAGCTCCCCCAGGTCTCTAAGCTCCTACAATGAGCAGTTCTTC. The variable domain in full, with the rest retrieved from reference TRBV18 and TRBJ2-1, is NAGVMQNPRHLVRRRGQEARLRCSPMKGHSHVYWYRQLPEEGLKFMVYLQKENIIDESGMPKERFSAEFPKEGPSILRIQQVVRGDSAAYFCASSPRSLSSYNEQFFGPGTRLTVL.

V is TRBV20-1 and J is TRBJ2-5; the D call may be TRBD1 or TRBD2 (5 bases each). Germline CDR1 DFQATT, CDR2 SNEGSKA (reference sequence). Trimming removed 1 base from V and 0 bases from J, with 12 bases in between. CDR3 length: 15 amino acids. The DNA for the CDR3 is TGCAGTGCTAGAGTTACGGGGCAGTACCAAGAGACCCAGTACTTC. Translated, it gives CSARVTGQYQETQYF.

Sample share makes this clonotype medium-sized. CDR3 nucleotide sequence: TGTGCCAGCAGTTTGCACCCCAACAAGGGTCAGCCCCAGCATTTT. This gives the protein CASSLHPNKGQPQHF. The chain carries TRBV27 and TRBJ1-5; no reliable D call. The CDR3 spans 15 residues. Germline assignment: CDR1 MNHEY and CDR2 SMNVEV (reference sequence). V gave up 3 bases and J gave up 6 bases, with 15 bases separating them.

This clonotype was found many times. The chain employs TRBV7-2 and TRBJ2-1; 10 bases align to TRBD2. CDR1 is SGHTA, CDR2 FQGNSA, per germline. CDR3 size: 16 residues. The trim removed 0 bases at V and 4 bases at J, leaving 3 bases unmatched. The CDR3 reads CASSLASSGGYNEQFF. CDR3 coding DNA: TGTGCCAGCAGCTTAGCGTCTAGCGGGGGTTACAATGAGCAGTTCTTC.

This clonotype was observed at least ten times. V usage is TRBV14 and J usage is TRBJ2-1; perhaps TRBD1 as D (5 bases). This CDR3 comprises 16 residues. The germline CDR1 and CDR2 sequences are SGHDN and FVKESK. The V and J ends lost 4 bases and 10 bases respectively, with 23 bases between them. The CDR3: CASSPPMRLTVREQFF. CDR3 DNA sequence: TGTGCCAGCAGCCCCCCGATGAGGCTGACAGTAAGGGAGCAGTTCTTC. Using reference TRBV14 and TRBJ2-1 for the parts outside the CDR3, the full variable domain is EAGVTQFPSHSVIEKGQTVTLRCDPISGHDNLYWYRRVMGKEIKFLLHFVKESKQDESGMPNNRFLAERTGGTYSTLKVQPAELEDSGVYFCASSPPMRLTVREQFFGPGTRLTVL.

The table lists this clonotype with many counts. J is TRBJ1-6 and V is TRBV7-2; D is unresolved. Germline CDR1 and CDR2: SGHTA and FQGNSA. V lost 2 bases and J 5 bases, leaving 10 bases between the germline ends. The CDR3 consists of 15 residues. Here the CDR3 DNA reads TGTGCCAGCAGCTTAAGGGCGGCAGATAATTCACCCCTCCACTTT. Protein sequence: CASSLRAADNSPLHF.

This clonotype was recorded many times. V gene TRBV27 combines with J gene TRBJ2-3; TRBD2 matches 12 bases. V lost 2 bases, J lost 5 bases, and 5 bases stayed unmatched. The CDR3 is made up of 16 amino acids. Per germline, CDR1 MNHEY and CDR2 SMNVEV (reference sequence). In nucleotides, the CDR3 is TGTGCCAGCAGTTTAACTCGGACTAGCGGGATAGATACGCAGTATTTT. This translates into CASSLTRTSGIDTQYF.

In its sample, this clonotype was seen many times. V and J are TRBV29-1 and TRBJ2-5, with D perhaps matching TRBD1 (6 bases). V dropped 1 base and J dropped 4 bases, with 7 bases sitting between them. The CDR3 contains 12 residues. CDR1 and CDR2 from the germline V gene are SQVTM and ANQGSEA. CDR3 loop: CSVEGGGETQYF. In DNA, the CDR3 is TGCAGCGTTGAAGGAGGGGGAGAGACCCAGTACTTC.

This clonotype was picked up many times. The chain combines TRBV6-2 or TRBV6-3 with TRBJ2-1; no reliable D call. V was pared by 5 bases and J by 4 bases, with 6 bases between. The CDR3 sequence is 12 residues long. The germline V gene has CDR1 MNHEY and CDR2 SVGEGT. The chain's CDR3 is CASSKLYNEQFF. Here the CDR3 DNA reads TGTGCCAGCAGTAAACTTTACAATGAGCAGTTCTTC.

This clonotype was seen at least ten times. The V and J genes are TRBV5-1 and TRBJ2-7; D gene uncertain. V lost 4 bases to trimming and J lost 2 bases, with 4 bases between them. Per the germline V gene, CDR1 is SGHRS and CDR2 is YFSETQ. This CDR3 region has 11 residues. The DNA for the CDR3 is TGCGCCAGCAGCGGCACCTACGAGCAGTACTTC. As protein: CASSGTYEQYF.

This clonotype was recorded at least ten times. This sequence joins TRBV29-1 and TRBJ2-3, with TRBD2 matching 9 bases. V was pared by 3 bases and J by 3 bases, with 7 bases of the junction left unmatched. CDR1 SQVTM and CDR2 ANQGSEA come from the germline V gene. This CDR3 is 15 amino acids long. The CDR3 nucleotides read TGCAGCGTTGAGTTGTCTAGCGGGGTGACAGATACGCAGTATTTT. It is translated as CSVELSSGVTDTQYF.

This clonotype was recorded at least ten times. The chain couples TRBV4-1 to TRBJ2-5; either TRBD1 or TRBD2 may fit D (6 bases each). This CDR3 is built from 16 residues. Germline CDR1 MGHRA, CDR2 YSYEKL. Trimming took off 3 bases at V and 4 bases at J, with 18 bases between the two ends. The CDR3 DNA reads as TGCGCCAGCAGCCAGCTCGGCCATGGAGGGGGAGAGACCCAGTACTTC. Translation: CASSQLGHGGGETQYF.

This clonotype was counted at least ten times. The rearrangement joins TRBV5-6 to TRBJ2-1, with TRBD2 identical over 16 bases. The CDR3 length is 18 residues. V lost 4 bases and J lost 0; bases outside the gene matches: 4. Germline V CDR1 and CDR2: SGHDT, YYEEEE. In DNA form, the CDR3 reads TGTGCCAGCAGCCAGGGACTAGCGGGGGGGCGCTCCTACAATGAGCAGTTCTTC. It is translated as CASSQGLAGGRSYNEQFF.

Ten or more counts support this clonotype. This chain joins TRBV20-1 and TRBJ2-5; the match to TRBD2 covers 12 bases. Germline V lookup: CDR1 DFQATT, CDR2 SNEGSKA (reference sequence). J gave up 3 bases and V 3 bases, and 8 bases lay outside the gene matches. The CDR3 is 16 amino acids. The CDR3 is CSASTSGRREKETQYF. As DNA, the CDR3 is TGCAGTGCTAGTACTAGCGGGAGGAGGGAAAAAGAGACCCAGTACTTC.

This chain joins TRBV7-6 and TRBJ1-2, with no clear D. Germline V gene data show CDR1 as SGHVS and CDR2 as FNYEAQ. The CDR3 consists of 12 residues. Between the trimmed V and J ends, which lost 1 base and 6 bases, there was a span of 6 bases. Here the CDR3 reads CASSLGNHGYTF. The CDR3 DNA reads TGTGCCAGCAGCTTAGGGAACCATGGCTACACCTTC.

This clonotype was observed at least ten times. This sequence joins TRBV10-3 and TRBJ1-4; D perhaps matches TRBD1 (5 bases). Between the trimmed V and J ends, which lost 4 bases and 7 bases, there was a span of 13 bases. This CDR3 has 14 amino acids. Germline CDR1 ENHRY, CDR2 SYGVKD. As DNA, the CDR3 is TGTGCCATCAGTGCCGCCAGGGATGGTGAAAAACTGTTTTTT. Translated, it gives CAISAARDGEKLFF.

The J gene is TRBJ2-3, the V gene TRBV12-3 or TRBV12-4; D possibly corresponds to TRBD2 (6 bases). The CDR3 consists of 15 residues. V was shortened by 5 bases and J by 7 bases, with 19 bases between the two germline ends. The CDR3 nucleotides read TGTGCCAGCAGTCCCTACAGCGGGTCCGATAATACGCAGTATTTT. It specifies CASSPYSGSDNTQYF.

This clonotype was detected many times. The V and J genes are TRBV29-1 and TRBJ2-1; the match to TRBD1 covers 7 bases. This CDR3 spans 16 amino acids. Germline V gene data show CDR1 as SQVTM and CDR2 as ANQGSEA. Germline trimming cut 3 bases from V and 0 bases from J; bases unmatched to any gene: 8. CDR3: CSVEPGTASSYNEQFF. CDR3 sequence (DNA): TGCAGCGTTGAGCCCGGGACAGCGAGCTCCTACAATGAGCAGTTCTTC.

This clonotype was seen ten or more times. This sequence joins TRBV20-1 and TRBJ2-3; D tentatively fits TRBD1 or TRBD2 (6 bases each). The germline V gene encodes CDR1 DFQATT and CDR2 SNEGSKA (reference sequence). This CDR3 is built from 12 residues. Between the trimmed V and J ends, which lost 6 bases and 9 bases, there was a span of 16 bases. CDR3 in DNA: TGCAGTGCCAGGGGACTTGCGGGGACGCAGTATTTT. This codes for CSARGLAGTQYF.

This clonotype was detected many times. The rearrangement uses TRBV2 and TRBJ1-1; a possible D gene is TRBD1 (6 bases). The germline V gene encodes CDR1 SNHLY and CDR2 FYNNEI. CDR3 length: 14 residues. The germline V and J ends were trimmed by 7 bases and 0 bases, with 12 bases remaining between them. The CDR3 sequence: CASNQGLLNTEAFF. The CDR3 DNA reads TGTGCCAGCAACCAGGGGCTCTTGAACACTGAAGCTTTCTTT.

This clonotype was found many times. The chain links TRBV25-1 to TRBJ2-1, with D perhaps matching TRBD1 (8 bases). The CDR3 runs 13 residues. Germline V gives CDR1 MGHDK, CDR2 SYGVNS. V gave up 7 bases and J gave up 9 bases, with 16 bases separating them. CDR3 nucleotides: TGTGCCAGCAACACAGGGGGGGCCCGTGAGCAGTTCTTC. Translation: CASNTGGAREQFF.